The clone carrying this T cell receptor (beta chain) was detected once. What it binds is unknown. Libraries were prepared by immunoSEQ multiplex PCR; TCRdb keeps only in-frame clonotypes and omits some of them. The repertoire consists of more than 50,000 clones, with 80% to 90% occurring once and the leading ten covering over 2.5%. The V gene's germline CDR1 is MNHNS and CDR2 SASEGT. This CDR3 comprises 15 residues. V lost 1 base and J 4 bases, leaving 13 bases between the germline ends. Time point of the sample: baseline, week 1 (first vaccination visit). Treatment of the sample: pre-vaccination baseline after standard-of-care therapy. The record originates from a study of a mutant IDH1 vaccine in newly diagnosed glioma. Overall study: Among treated patients, roughly 60% were male and roughly 38% female, and mean age was about 41 years. Every participant had undergone radiotherapy, temozolomide, or both before, and most underwent both. Findings of the study overall: Vaccine-induced responses were seen in roughly 93% of patients, spanning several MHC alleles.

This clonotype was obtained from a man aged 30-40 years with glioma. Specimen: PBMCs, collected from a glioma patient treated with radiotherapy, temozolomide or both. This sequence joins TRBV6-1 and TRBJ1-1; a weak D match, TRBD1 (5 bases). The CDR3 DNA reads as TGTGCCAGCAGTGAAGGTTCTACAGGCTCCACTGAAGCTTTCTTT. Encoded protein: CASSEGSTGSTEAFF.